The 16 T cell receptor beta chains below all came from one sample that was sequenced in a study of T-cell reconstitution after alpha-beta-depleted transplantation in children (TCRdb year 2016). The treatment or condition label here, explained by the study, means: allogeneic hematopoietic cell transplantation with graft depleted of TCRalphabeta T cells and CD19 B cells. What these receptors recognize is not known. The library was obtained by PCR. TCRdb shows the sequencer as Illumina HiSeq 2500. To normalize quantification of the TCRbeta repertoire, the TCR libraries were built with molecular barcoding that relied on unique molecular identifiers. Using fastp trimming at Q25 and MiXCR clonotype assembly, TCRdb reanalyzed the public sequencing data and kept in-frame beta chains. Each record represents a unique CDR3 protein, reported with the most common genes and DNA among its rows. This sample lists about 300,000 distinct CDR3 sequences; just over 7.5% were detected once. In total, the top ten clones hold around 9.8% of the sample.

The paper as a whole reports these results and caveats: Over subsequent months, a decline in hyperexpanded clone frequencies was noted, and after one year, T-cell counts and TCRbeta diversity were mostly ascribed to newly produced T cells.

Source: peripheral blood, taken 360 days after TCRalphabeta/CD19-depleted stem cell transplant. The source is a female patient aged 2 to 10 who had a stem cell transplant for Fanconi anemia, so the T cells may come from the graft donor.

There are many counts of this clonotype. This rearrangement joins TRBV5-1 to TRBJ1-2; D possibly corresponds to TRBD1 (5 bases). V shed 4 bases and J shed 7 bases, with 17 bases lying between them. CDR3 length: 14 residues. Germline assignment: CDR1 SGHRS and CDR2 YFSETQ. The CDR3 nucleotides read TGCGCCAGCAGCGTAGCAGGGATTTCCCTTGGCTACACCTTC. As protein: CASSVAGISLGYTF.

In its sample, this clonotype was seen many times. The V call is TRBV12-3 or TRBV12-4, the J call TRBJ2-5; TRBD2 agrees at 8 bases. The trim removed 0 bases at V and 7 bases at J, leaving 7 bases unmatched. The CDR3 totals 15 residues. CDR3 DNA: TGTGCCAGCAGTTTAGCCGGGGGGGCCTCGGGGACCCAGTACTTC. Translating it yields CASSLAGGASGTQYF.

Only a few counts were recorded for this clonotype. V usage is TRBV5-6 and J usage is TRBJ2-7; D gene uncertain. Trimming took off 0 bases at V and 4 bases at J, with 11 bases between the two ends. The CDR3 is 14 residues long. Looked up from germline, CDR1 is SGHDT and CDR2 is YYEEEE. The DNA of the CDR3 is TGTGCCAGCAGCTTGGCGGACGTGGTTTACGAGCAGTACTTC. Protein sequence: CASSLADVVYEQYF.

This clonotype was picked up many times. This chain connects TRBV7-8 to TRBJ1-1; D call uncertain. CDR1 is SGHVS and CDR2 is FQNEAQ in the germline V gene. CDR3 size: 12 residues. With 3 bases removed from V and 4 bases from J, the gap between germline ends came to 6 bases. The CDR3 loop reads CASSFSFTEAFF. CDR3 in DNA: TGTGCCAGCAGCTTCTCTTTCACTGAAGCTTTCTTT.

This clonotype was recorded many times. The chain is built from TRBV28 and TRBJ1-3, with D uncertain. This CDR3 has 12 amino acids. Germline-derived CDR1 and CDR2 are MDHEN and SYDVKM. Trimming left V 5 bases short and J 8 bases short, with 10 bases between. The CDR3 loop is CASSIRGDTIYF. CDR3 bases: TGTGCCAGCAGTATTCGTGGGGACACCATATATTTT.

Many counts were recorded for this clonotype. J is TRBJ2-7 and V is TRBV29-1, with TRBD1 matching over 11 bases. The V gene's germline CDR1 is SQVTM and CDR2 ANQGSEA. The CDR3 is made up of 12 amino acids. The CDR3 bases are TGCAGTGTAGGACAGGGGGCATACGAGCAGTACTTC. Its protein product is CSVGQGAYEQYF.

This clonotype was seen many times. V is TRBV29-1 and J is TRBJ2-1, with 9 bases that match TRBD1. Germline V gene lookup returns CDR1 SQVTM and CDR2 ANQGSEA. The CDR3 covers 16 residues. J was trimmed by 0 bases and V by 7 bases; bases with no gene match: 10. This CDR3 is CSGGTGSPLSYNEQFF. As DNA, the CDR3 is TGCAGCGGGGGGACAGGGTCCCCCCTCTCCTACAATGAGCAGTTCTTC.

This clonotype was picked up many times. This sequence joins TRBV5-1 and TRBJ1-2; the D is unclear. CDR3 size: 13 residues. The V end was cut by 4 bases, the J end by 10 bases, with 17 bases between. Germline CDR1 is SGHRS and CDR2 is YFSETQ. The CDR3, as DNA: TGCGCCAGCAGCCTTCTACGAGGGAACCTCTACACCTTC. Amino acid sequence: CASSLLRGNLYTF.

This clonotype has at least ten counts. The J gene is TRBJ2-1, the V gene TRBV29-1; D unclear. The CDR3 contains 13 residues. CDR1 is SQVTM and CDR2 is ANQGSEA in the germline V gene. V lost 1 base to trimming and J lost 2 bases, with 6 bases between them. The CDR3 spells CSVEGVAYNEQFF. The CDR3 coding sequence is TGCAGCGTTGAAGGAGTCGCCTACAATGAGCAGTTCTTC.

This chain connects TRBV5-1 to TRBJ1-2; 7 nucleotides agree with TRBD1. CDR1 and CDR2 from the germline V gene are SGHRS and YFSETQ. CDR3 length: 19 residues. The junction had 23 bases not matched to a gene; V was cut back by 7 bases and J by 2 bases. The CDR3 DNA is TGCGCCAGCTGGCTTCGTAGACATAAAACAGGGGAAGCAAACTATGGCTACACCTTC. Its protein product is CASWLRRHKTGEANYGYTF.

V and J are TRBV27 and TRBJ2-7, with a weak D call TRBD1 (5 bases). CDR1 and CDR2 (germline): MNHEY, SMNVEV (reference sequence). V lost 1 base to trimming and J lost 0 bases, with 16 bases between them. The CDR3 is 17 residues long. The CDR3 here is CASSLWARAQSSYEQYF. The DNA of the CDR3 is TGTGCCAGCAGTTTATGGGCCAGGGCACAAAGCTCCTACGAGCAGTACTTC.

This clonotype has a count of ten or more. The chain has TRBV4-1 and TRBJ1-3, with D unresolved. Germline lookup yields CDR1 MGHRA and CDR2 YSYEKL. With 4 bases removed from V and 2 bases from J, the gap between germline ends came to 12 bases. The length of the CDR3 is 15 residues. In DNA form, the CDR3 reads TGCGCCAGCAGCCCCACGACTGTTACTGGAAACACCATATATTTT. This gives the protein CASSPTTVTGNTIYF.

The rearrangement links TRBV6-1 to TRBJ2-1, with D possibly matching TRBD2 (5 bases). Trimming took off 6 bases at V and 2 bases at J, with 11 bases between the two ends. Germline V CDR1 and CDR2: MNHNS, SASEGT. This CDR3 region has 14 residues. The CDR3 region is CASSRTRAYNEQFF. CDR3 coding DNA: TGTGCCAGCAGCCGTACTAGGGCCTACAATGAGCAGTTCTTC.

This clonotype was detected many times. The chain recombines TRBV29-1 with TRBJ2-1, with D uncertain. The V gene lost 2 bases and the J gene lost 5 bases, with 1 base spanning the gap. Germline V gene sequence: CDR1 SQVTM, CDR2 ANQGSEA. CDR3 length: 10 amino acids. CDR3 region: CSVENNEQFF. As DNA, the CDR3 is TGCAGCGTTGAAAACAATGAGCAGTTCTTC.

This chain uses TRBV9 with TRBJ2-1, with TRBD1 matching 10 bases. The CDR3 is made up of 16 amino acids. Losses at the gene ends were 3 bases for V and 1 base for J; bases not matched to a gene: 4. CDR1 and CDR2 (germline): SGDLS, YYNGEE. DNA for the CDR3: TGTGCCAGCAGCGATCGGGACAGGGGTTCCTACAATGAGCAGTTCTTC. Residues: CASSDRDRGSYNEQFF.

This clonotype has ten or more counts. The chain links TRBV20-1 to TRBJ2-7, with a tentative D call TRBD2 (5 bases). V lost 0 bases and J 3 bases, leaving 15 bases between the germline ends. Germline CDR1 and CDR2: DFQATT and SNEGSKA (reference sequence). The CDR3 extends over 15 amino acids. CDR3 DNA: TGCAGTGCTAGAGATCCGGGGAAACTCAACTACGAGCAGTACTTC. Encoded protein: CSARDPGKLNYEQYF.